Following are 30 T cell receptor beta chains from one sample sequenced in a study of blood T cell repertoires in COVID-19. Assay used: immunoSEQ multiplex PCR; TCRdb lists only in-frame clones, some missing. The sample comprises over 120,000 clones, roughly 78% of which are singletons, and just over 6% rests with the top ten. The sample taken for sequencing was PBMCs or T cells enriched from blood (not recorded which). The receptors derive from a woman aged 50 to 60 who had recovered from COVID-19.

Regarding this clone: Distinct nucleotide sequences in the sample also encode this CDR3. The V and J genes are TRBV7-9 and TRBJ1-4; 9 nucleotides agree with TRBD1. V gave up 5 bases and J gave up 5 bases; unmatched junction bases: 3. The CDR3 covers 14 residues. CDR1 SEHNR and CDR2 FQNEAQ come from the germline V gene (reference sequence). CDR3 bases: TGTGCCAGCAGCCCCGGGACAGGGAATGAAAAACTGTTTTTT. Its protein product is CASSPGTGNEKLFF.

V is TRBV5-4 and J is TRBJ1-1; D remains unclear. Trimming pared 3 bases from V and 0 bases from J, leaving 12 bases between. The CDR3 extends over 15 amino acids. The germline gives CDR1 SGHNT, CDR2 YYREEE (reference sequence). The CDR3 reads CASSSTGILNTEAFF. The CDR3 region has the DNA TGTGCCAGCAGCTCGACCGGGATCTTGAACACTGAAGCTTTCTTT.

With regard to this clone: Compared with germline, one end of the junction differs, possibly owing to a read error. This chain joins TRBV18 and TRBJ2-5, with 7 bases lining up with TRBD1. Germline values: CDR1 KGHSH, CDR2 LQKENI. The CDR3 loop spans 17 amino acids. CDR3 sequence: CASSPQGSPRVQETQYF. In nucleotides, the CDR3 is TGTGCCAGCTCGCCACAGGGGTCCCCCCGTGTCCAAGAGACCCAGTACTTC.

The gene calls are TRBV7-7 and TRBJ1-5; D is unclear. Trimming cost V 1 base and J 4 bases, with 5 bases left between them. CDR1 SSHAT and CDR2 FNYEAQ come from the germline V gene (reference sequence). This CDR3 region has 13 residues. This CDR3 is CASSLDRNQPQHF. CDR3 DNA sequence: TGTGCCAGCAGCTTAGACAGAAATCAGCCCCAGCATTTT. The full variable domain, rest sourced from reference TRBV7-7 and TRBJ1-5, is GAGVSQSPRYKVTKRGQDVTLRCDPISSHATLYWYQQALGQGPEFLTYFNYEAQPDKSGLPSDRFSAERPEGSISTLTIQRTEQRDSAMYRCASSLDRNQPQHFGDGTRLSIL.

V and J are TRBV6-6 and TRBJ1-1; TRBD1 matches at 7 bases. This CDR3 spans 14 amino acids. Unmatched junction bases numbered 4, after V lost 5 bases and J lost 1 base. Per the germline V gene, CDR1 is MNHNY and CDR2 is SVGAGI (reference sequence). CDR3 protein: CASSPTGRNTEAFF. Here the CDR3 DNA reads TGTGCCAGCAGTCCGACAGGGCGGAACACTGAAGCTTTCTTT.

DNA for the CDR3: TGTGCCAGCGCCTACAGGGGATTCAATCAGCCCCAGCATTTT. Its protein is CASAYRGFNQPQHF. The chain carries TRBV27 and TRBJ1-5; TRBD1 matches 7 bases. The CDR3 has 14 amino acids. J lost 3 bases, V lost 8 bases, and 7 bases had no gene match. Germline V gene data show CDR1 as MNHEY and CDR2 as SMNVEV (reference sequence).

This clone has just a few counts. In DNA form, the CDR3 reads TGTGCCAGCAGCCCCCTAGCGGGGGGGGGAGAGACCCAGTACTTC. Residues: CASSPLAGGGETQYF. The chain employs TRBV14 and TRBJ2-5, with 12 bases identical to TRBD2. Trimming removed 4 bases from V and 4 bases from J; junction bases left unmatched: 4. Germline-derived CDR1 and CDR2 are SGHDN and FVKESK. CDR3 length: 15 residues. Based on the CDR3 plus reference TRBV14 and TRBJ2-5, the full variable domain is EAGVTQFPSHSVIEKGQTVTLRCDPISGHDNLYWYRRVMGKEIKFLLHFVKESKQDESGMPNNRFLAERTGGTYSTLKVQPAELEDSGVYFCASSPLAGGGETQYFGPGTRLLVL.

This chain connects TRBV25-1 to TRBJ1-1; a possible D gene is TRBD1 (6 bases). Deletions cut 2 bases from V and 4 bases from J, with 17 bases between. Germline CDR1 is MGHDK and CDR2 is SYGVNS. The CDR3 is 16 residues long. CDR3 protein: CASSEDLAGVGTEAFF. The DNA of the CDR3 is TGTGCCAGCAGTGAAGACCTAGCAGGGGTGGGCACTGAAGCTTTCTTT.

The rearrangement links TRBV7-9 to TRBJ2-7, with 7 bases identical to TRBD2. J gave up 4 bases and V 0 bases, and 3 bases lay outside the gene matches. The CDR3 length is 14 residues. Germline values: CDR1 SEHNR, CDR2 FQNEAQ (reference sequence). The CDR3 DNA reads TGTGCCAGCAGCTTAGCGGCGGGGGTGTACGAGCAGTACTTC. Protein product: CASSLAAGVYEQYF.

This clone was observed a few times. The rearrangement links TRBV5-5 to TRBJ2-7; no reliable D call. Germline values: CDR1 SGHKS, CDR2 YYEKEE (reference sequence). V lost 0 bases to trimming and J lost 3 bases, with 7 bases between them. The CDR3 has 13 amino acids. CDR3 amino acids: CASSLAPVYEQYV. The CDR3 bases are TGTGCCAGCAGCTTGGCGCCAGTCTACGAGCAGTACGTC.

The V and J genes are TRBV7-8 and TRBJ2-1, with 9 nucleotides matching TRBD1. The CDR3 totals 14 residues. Losses at the gene ends were 5 bases for V and 6 bases for J; bases not matched to a gene: 5. Looked up from germline, CDR1 is SGHVS and CDR2 is FQNEAQ. CDR3 coding DNA: TGTGCCAGCAGCCGTTCGACAGGGGGCAATGAGCAGTTCTTC. It yields the protein CASSRSTGGNEQFF.

This chain links TRBV10-2 with TRBJ1-6; D is possibly TRBD1 (5 bases). Germline values: CDR1 WSHSY, CDR2 SAAADI. The CDR3 totals 13 residues. The V gene lost 5 bases and the J gene lost 7 bases, with 9 bases spanning the gap. The CDR3 here is CASSRGDNSPLHF. The CDR3 nucleotides are TGCGCCAGCAGTCGGGGGGACAATTCACCCCTCCACTTT.

The genes are TRBV10-3 and TRBJ2-7; TRBD1 aligns across 8 bases. The CDR3 is 12 residues long. Trimming at V came to 8 bases and at J to 5 bases, leaving 5 bases not matched to a gene. Germline values: CDR1 ENHRY, CDR2 SYGVKD. The DNA of the CDR3 is TGTGCCATCCGAGGACAGGGTGACGAGCAGTACGTC. This sequence encodes CAIRGQGDEQYV.

This clone was recorded only once. The chain joins TRBV5-4 to TRBJ2-1; 10 positions agree with TRBD2. The germline gives CDR1 SGHNT, CDR2 YYREEE (reference sequence). This CDR3 spans 16 amino acids. V dropped 4 bases and J dropped 8; count of bases not matched to a gene: 12. The CDR3 protein is CASSPTGTSASHEQFF. Written as DNA, the CDR3 is TGTGCCAGCAGCCCGACCGGGACTAGCGCTTCCCATGAGCAGTTCTTC.

This chain joins TRBV11-3 and TRBJ1-1; D gene ambiguous. V shed 4 bases and J shed 7 bases, with 13 bases lying between them. Germline V gene lookup returns CDR1 SGHNT and CDR2 YENEEA. The CDR3 totals 13 residues. The CDR3 DNA sequence: TGTGCCAGCAGCTATTCGGCCGAGGGTGAAGCTTTCTTT. Translating gives CASSYSAEGEAFF.

J is TRBJ2-3 and V is TRBV5-4; 15 bases are a match to TRBD2. Germline-derived CDR1 and CDR2 are SGHNT and YYREEE (reference sequence). Trimming at V came to 4 bases and at J to 3 bases, leaving 6 bases not matched to a gene. The CDR3 has 17 residues. In DNA, the CDR3 is TGTGCCAGCAGCGTTGGGACTAGCGGGGGGATAACAGATACGCAGTATTTT. This translates into CASSVGTSGGITDTQYF.

V gene TRBV4-1 combines with J gene TRBJ2-4; TRBD1 agrees at 7 bases. The CDR3 is made up of 18 amino acids. Germline V CDR1 and CDR2: MGHRA, YSYEKL. Trimming cost V 0 bases and J 6 bases; bases outside gene matches: 14. The CDR3 spells CASSQETRRRGPVNIQYF. As DNA, the CDR3 is TGCGCCAGCAGCCAAGAGACCAGGAGAAGGGGGCCAGTAAACATTCAGTACTTC.

J is TRBJ2-7 and V is TRBV7-8; maybe TRBD1 (6 bases). Trimming left V 6 bases short and J 1 base short, with 16 bases between. Germline V gene lookup returns CDR1 SGHVS and CDR2 FQNEAQ. This CDR3 spans 15 amino acids. CDR3 bases: TGTGCCAGCAGAGGGCCGGCCAGGGGATCCTACGAGCAGTACTTC. Its translation: CASRGPARGSYEQYF.

The V gene is TRBV5-1, the J gene TRBJ1-4; perhaps TRBD1 as D (5 bases). V dropped 0 bases and J dropped 2 bases, with 8 bases sitting between them. Germline V gene lookup returns CDR1 SGHRS and CDR2 YFSETQ. The CDR3 consists of 15 residues. The CDR3 region is CASSLVSGTNEKLFF. The CDR3 DNA is TGCGCCAGCAGCTTGGTATCAGGGACTAATGAAAAACTGTTTTTT.

The gene calls are TRBV11-2 and TRBJ2-2; 9 bases align to TRBD2. CDR1 is SGHAT, CDR2 FQNNGV, per germline. The CDR3 runs to 15 residues. Trimming removed 6 bases from V and 2 bases from J; junction bases left unmatched: 4. The CDR3 sequence is CASRLAGLNTGELFF. As DNA, the CDR3 is TGTGCCAGCAGGCTAGCGGGATTAAACACCGGGGAGCTGTTTTTT. The full variable domain, with the rest looked up from reference TRBV11-2 and TRBJ2-2, is EAGVAQSPRYKIIEKRQSVAFWCNPISGHATLYWYQQILGQGPKLLIQFQNNGVVDDSQLPKDRFSAERLKGVDSTLKIQPAKLEDSAVYLCASRLAGLNTGELFFGEGSRLTVL.

This chain links TRBV28 with TRBJ1-5; TRBD1 matches at 7 bases. Trimming at V came to 3 bases and at J to 1 base, leaving 6 bases not matched to a gene. This CDR3 has 16 residues. Germline V lookup: CDR1 MDHEN, CDR2 SYDVKM. Here the CDR3 DNA reads TGTGCCAGCAGTTTGGTCAGGGGGGTGAGCAATCAGCCCCAGCATTTT. Its protein is CASSLVRGVSNQPQHF.

V gene TRBV28 combines with J gene TRBJ2-3; the D gene is possibly TRBD2 (6 bases). The germline V and J ends were trimmed by 5 bases and 6 bases, with 12 bases remaining between them. Germline V CDR1 and CDR2: MDHEN, SYDVKM. The CDR3 covers 13 residues. The CDR3 DNA follows: TGTGCCAGCAGTCTTGGACGGGGGGATACGCAGTATTTT. This translates into CASSLGRGDTQYF.

The V and J genes are TRBV20-1 and TRBJ2-2; no reliable D call. The V end was cut by 5 bases, the J end by 1 base, with 11 bases between. The germline CDR1 and CDR2 sequences are DFQATT and SNEGSKA (reference sequence). The CDR3 length is 14 residues. In DNA, the CDR3 is TGCAGTGCTCGTGACCGCGGGAACACCGGGGAGCTGTTTTTT. Amino acid sequence: CSARDRGNTGELFF.

This clone was counted only a few times. The chain carries TRBV10-3 and TRBJ1-6, with D possibly being TRBD1 (6 bases). Looked up from germline, CDR1 is ENHRY and CDR2 is SYGVKD. The CDR3 runs 13 residues. Deletions cut 6 bases from V and 10 bases from J, with 13 bases between. In nucleotides, the CDR3 is TGTGCCATCAGCTCTTCAGGGGAATCACCCCTCCACTTT. Translation gives CAISSSGESPLHF.

This clone appeared a few times. This rearrangement joins TRBV3-1 (or the pseudogene TRBV3-2) to TRBJ1-5; TRBD1 is a possible D gene (6 bases). Trimming cost V 0 bases and J 6 bases, with 12 bases left between them. Germline V gene data show CDR1 as LGHDT and CDR2 as YNNKEL (reference sequence). The CDR3 runs to 15 residues. The CDR3 DNA reads TGTGCCAGCAGCCAAGATGCCGGGGGGCTTCAGCCCCAGCATTTT. Translation gives CASSQDAGGLQPQHF.

The sample holds a few counts of this clone. V usage is TRBV6-4 and J usage is TRBJ1-1; possibly TRBD1 for D (5 bases). The CDR3 is 13 residues long. The V end lost 2 bases, the J end lost 4 bases, and 8 bases lay between the germline ends. Germline CDR1 reads MRHNA; CDR2 reads SNTAGT. The CDR3 here is CASSDPGGTEAFF. The CDR3 DNA reads as TGTGCCAGCAGTGACCCCGGGGGCACTGAAGCTTTCTTT.

The V gene is TRBV6-4, the J gene TRBJ1-5; 8 positions agree with TRBD1. The ends lost 4 bases at V and 2 bases at J; junction bases unmatched: 4. CDR1 and CDR2 from the germline V gene are MRHNA and SNTAGT. This CDR3 region has 15 residues. CDR3 bases: TGTGCCAGCAGTGCCGGACAGGGCGGCAATCAGCCCCAGCATTTT. It codes for CASSAGQGGNQPQHF.

This clone was detected a few times. This chain links TRBV10-3 with TRBJ1-1; no reliable D call. The CDR3 loop spans 14 amino acids. V lost 3 bases, J lost 6 bases, and 14 bases lay in between. Germline loops: CDR1 ENHRY, CDR2 SYGVKD. DNA for the CDR3: TGTGCCATCAGTGACGGCAGGAATTCCCCTGAAGCTTTCTTT. Translating it yields CAISDGRNSPEAFF.

The chain links TRBV6-5 to TRBJ2-2; tentatively, D is TRBD1 (5 bases). The length of the CDR3 is 15 residues. The germline gives CDR1 MNHEY, CDR2 SVGAGI. The V and J ends lost 2 bases and 4 bases respectively, with 11 bases between them. The CDR3 here is CASSYGQGGTGELFF. The CDR3 nucleotides read TGTGCCAGCAGTTACGGCCAGGGTGGCACCGGGGAGCTGTTTTTT.

The V gene is TRBV25-1, the J gene TRBJ1-4, with 7 bases that match TRBD1. This CDR3 contains 15 residues. CDR1 and CDR2 (germline): MGHDK, SYGVNS. Germline trimming cut 6 bases from V and 2 bases from J; bases unmatched to any gene: 6. The CDR3 DNA reads TGTGCCAGCAGCCTAGACAGGGACACTAATGAAAAACTGTTTTTT. Translation: CASSLDRDTNEKLFF.